The clone carrying this T cell receptor beta chain was detected only once. The target antigen is unknown. The PCR was carried out with 60 Vbeta primers and 13 Jbeta primers. Sequenced by immunoSEQ multiplex PCR; TCRdb stores in-frame clones only, minus some. Here the sample spans 150,000 to 200,000 clones, more than 75% being singletons. Germline-derived CDR1 and CDR2 are SQVTM and ANQGSEA. J lost 8 bases, V lost 4 bases, and 4 bases had no gene match. The CDR3 consists of 13 residues. These data originate in a study of cytomegalovirus exposure and HLA in healthy donors. Overall study results and limits: A previous analysis found most TCR beta V segments productive roughly 90% or roughly 30% of the time. Later analysis suggested most CMV-associated TCR beta chains were HLA-restricted.

The chain joins TRBV29-1 to TRBJ2-2; TRBD1 agrees at 10 bases. The sequence came from a girl aged 2-9 years in good health and CMV-seropositive. Material: PBMCs. The CDR3: CSVVDRGSGELFF. Written as DNA, the CDR3 is TGCAGCGTTGTGGACAGGGGGTCAGGGGAGCTGTTTTTT.